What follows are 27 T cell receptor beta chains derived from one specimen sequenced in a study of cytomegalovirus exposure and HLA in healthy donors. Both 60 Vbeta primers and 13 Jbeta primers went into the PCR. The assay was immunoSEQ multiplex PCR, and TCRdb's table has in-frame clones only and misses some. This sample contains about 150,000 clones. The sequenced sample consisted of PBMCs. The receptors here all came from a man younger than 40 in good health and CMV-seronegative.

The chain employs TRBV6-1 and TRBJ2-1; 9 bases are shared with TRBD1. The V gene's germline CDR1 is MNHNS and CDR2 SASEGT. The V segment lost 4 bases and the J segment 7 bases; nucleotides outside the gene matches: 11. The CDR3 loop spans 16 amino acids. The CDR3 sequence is CASSGARGQGRNEQFF. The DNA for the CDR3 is TGTGCCAGCAGTGGGGCCCGGGGACAGGGTCGAAATGAGCAGTTCTTC.

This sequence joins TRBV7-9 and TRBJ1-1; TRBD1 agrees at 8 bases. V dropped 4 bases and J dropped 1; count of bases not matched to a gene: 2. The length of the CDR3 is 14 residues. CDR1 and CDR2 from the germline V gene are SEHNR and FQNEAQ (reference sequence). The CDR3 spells CASSSQGANTEAFF. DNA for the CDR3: TGTGCCAGCAGCTCGCAGGGGGCGAACACTGAAGCTTTCTTT.

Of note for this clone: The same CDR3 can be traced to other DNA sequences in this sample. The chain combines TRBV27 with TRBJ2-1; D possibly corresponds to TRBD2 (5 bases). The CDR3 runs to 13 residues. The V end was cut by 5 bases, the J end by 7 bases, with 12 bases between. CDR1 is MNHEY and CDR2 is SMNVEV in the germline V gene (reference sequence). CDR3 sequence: CASSPWTGNEQFF. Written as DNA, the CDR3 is TGTGCCAGCAGTCCCTGGACTGGGAATGAGCAGTTCTTC.

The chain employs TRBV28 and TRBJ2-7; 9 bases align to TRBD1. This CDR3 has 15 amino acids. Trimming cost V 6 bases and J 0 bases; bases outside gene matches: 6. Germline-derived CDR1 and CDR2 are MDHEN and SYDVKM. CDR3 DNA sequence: TGTGCCAGCAGGTTGGCGGGACAGGGCTCCTACGAGCAGTACTTC. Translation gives CASRLAGQGSYEQYF.

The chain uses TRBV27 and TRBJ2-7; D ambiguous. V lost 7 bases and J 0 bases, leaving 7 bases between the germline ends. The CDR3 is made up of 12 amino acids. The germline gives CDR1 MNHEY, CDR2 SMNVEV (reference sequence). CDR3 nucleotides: TGTGCCAGCACCAGTGCCTCCTACGAGCAGTACTTC. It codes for CASTSASYEQYF.

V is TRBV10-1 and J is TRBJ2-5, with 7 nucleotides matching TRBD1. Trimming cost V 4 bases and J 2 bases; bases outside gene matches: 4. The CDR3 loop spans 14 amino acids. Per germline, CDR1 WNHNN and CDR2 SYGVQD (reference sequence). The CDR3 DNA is TGCGCCAGCAGTGGAACAGGGGAACAAGAGACCCAGTACTTC. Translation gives CASSGTGEQETQYF.

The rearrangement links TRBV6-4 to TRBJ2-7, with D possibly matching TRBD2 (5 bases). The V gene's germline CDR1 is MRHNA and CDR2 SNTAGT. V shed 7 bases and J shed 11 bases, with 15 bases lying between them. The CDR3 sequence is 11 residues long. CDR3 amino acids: CASITAEEEYF. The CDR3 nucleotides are TGTGCCAGCATTACCGCGGAGGAGGAGTACTTC.

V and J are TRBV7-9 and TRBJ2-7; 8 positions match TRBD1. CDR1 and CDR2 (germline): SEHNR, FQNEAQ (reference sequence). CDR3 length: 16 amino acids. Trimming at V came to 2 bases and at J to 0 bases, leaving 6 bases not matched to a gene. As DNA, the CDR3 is TGTGCCAGCAGCTTAAGCAGGGGGCACCACTCCTACGAGCAGTACTTC. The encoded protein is CASSLSRGHHSYEQYF.

The CDR3 nucleotides read TGTGCCAGCAGCTTAGCATCAGGGGTAGGCACTGAAGCTTTCTTT. This gives the protein CASSLASGVGTEAFF. The V and J genes are TRBV7-8 and TRBJ1-1; TRBD1 might be the D (6 bases). There are 15 residues in the CDR3. V was clipped by 0 bases and J by 4 bases, with 12 bases between them. Germline values: CDR1 SGHVS, CDR2 FQNEAQ.

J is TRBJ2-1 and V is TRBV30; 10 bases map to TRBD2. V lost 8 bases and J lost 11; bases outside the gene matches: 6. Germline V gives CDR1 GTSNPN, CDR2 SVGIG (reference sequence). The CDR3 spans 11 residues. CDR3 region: CARTSGAKQFF. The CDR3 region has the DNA TGTGCCCGAACTAGCGGGGCGAAGCAGTTCTTC.

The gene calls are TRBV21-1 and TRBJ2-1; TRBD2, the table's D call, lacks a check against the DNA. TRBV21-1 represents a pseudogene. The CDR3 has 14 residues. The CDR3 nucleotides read TGTGCCAGCAACAAGTTCGGGTCCTACAATGAGCAGTTCTTC. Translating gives CASNKFGSYNEQFF.

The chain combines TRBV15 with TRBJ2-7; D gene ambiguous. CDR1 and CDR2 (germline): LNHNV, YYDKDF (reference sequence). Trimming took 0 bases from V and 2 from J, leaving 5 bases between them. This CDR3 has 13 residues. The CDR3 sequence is CATSRDTAYEQYF. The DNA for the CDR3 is TGTGCCACCAGCAGAGATACGGCCTACGAGCAGTACTTC.

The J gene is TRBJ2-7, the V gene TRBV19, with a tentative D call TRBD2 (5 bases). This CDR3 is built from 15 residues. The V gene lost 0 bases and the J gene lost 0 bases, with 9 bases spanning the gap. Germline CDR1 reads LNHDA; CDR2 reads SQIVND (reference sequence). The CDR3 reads CASSIDPGSSYEQYF. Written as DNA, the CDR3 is TGTGCCAGTAGTATAGACCCGGGAAGCTCCTACGAGCAGTACTTC.

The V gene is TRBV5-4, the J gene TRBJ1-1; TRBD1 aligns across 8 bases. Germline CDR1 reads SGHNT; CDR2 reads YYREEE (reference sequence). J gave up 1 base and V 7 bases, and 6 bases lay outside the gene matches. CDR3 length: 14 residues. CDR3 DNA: TGTGCCAGCGGGAAACAGGGGGGGAACACTGAAGCTTTCTTT. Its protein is CASGKQGGNTEAFF.

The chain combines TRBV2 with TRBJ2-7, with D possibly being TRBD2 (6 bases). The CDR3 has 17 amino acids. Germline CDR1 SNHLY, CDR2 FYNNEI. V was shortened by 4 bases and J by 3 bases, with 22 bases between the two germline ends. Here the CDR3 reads CASSAGLLHSLLYEQYF. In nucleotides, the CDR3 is TGTGCCAGCAGTGCGGGACTCCTACACAGCCTCCTCTACGAGCAGTACTTC.

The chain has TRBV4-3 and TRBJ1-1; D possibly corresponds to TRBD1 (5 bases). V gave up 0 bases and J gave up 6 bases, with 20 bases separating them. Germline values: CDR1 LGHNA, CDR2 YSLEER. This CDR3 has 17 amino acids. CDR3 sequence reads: CASSQDGGGGGGAEAFF. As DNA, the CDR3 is TGCGCCAGCAGCCAAGACGGTGGGGGGGGAGGAGGAGCTGAAGCTTTCTTT.

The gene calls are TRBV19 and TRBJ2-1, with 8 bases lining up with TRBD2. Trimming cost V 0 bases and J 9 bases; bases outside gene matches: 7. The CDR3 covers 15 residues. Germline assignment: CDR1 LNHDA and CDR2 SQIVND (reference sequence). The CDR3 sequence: CASSIESSGYLEQFF. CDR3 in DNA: TGTGCCAGTAGTATAGAGTCTAGCGGGTACCTTGAGCAGTTCTTC.

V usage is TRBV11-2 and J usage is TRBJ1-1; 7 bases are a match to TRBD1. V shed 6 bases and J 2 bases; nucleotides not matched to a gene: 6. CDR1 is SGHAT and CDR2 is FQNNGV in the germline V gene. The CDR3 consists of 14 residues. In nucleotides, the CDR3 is TGTGCCAGCAGTCTCCAAGGGGGCAACACTGAAGCTTTCTTT. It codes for CASSLQGGNTEAFF.

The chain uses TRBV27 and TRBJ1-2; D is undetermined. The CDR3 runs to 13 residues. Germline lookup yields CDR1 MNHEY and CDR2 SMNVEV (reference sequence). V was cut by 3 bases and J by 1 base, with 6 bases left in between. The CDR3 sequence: CASSFGINYGYTF. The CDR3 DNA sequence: TGTGCCAGCAGTTTCGGTATTAACTATGGCTACACCTTC.

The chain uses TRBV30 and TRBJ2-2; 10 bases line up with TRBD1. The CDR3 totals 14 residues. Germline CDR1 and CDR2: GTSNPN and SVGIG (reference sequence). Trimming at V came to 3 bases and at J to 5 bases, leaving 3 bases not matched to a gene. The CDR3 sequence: CAWRGQGMTGELFF. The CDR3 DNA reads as TGTGCCTGGAGGGGACAGGGGATGACCGGGGAGCTGTTTTTT.

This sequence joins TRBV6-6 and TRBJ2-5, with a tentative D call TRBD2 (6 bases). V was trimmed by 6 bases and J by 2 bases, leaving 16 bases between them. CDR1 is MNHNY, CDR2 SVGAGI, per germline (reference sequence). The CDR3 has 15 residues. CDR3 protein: CASRPLGSGQETQYF. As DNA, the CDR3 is TGTGCCAGCAGACCCTTGGGGAGCGGGCAAGAGACCCAGTACTTC.

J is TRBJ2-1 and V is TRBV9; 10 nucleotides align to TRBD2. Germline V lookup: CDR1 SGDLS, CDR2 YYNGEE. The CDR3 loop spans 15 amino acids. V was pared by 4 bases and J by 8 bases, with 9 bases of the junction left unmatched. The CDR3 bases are TGTGCCAGCAGCTCGCAAGGGACTAGCGTCGATGAGCAGTTCTTC. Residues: CASSSQGTSVDEQFF.

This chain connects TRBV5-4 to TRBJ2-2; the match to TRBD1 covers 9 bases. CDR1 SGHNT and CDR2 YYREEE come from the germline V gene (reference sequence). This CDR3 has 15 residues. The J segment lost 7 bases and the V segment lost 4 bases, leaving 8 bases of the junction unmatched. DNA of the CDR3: TGTGCCAGCAGCCGCGACAGGGGGGGGATCGGGGAGCTGTTTTTT. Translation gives CASSRDRGGIGELFF.

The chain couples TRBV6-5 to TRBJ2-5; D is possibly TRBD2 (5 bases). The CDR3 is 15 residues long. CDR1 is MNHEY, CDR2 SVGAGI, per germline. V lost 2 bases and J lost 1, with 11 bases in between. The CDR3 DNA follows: TGTGCCAGCAGTTACGCGGGCGGAATCCAAGAGACCCAGTACTTC. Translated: CASSYAGGIQETQYF.

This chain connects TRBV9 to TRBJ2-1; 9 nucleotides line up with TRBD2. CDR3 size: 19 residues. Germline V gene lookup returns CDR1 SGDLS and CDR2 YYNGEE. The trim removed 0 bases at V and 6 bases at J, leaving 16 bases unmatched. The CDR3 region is CASSVDWREGPLRFNEQFF. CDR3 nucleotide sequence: TGTGCCAGCAGCGTAGACTGGCGGGAGGGCCCTCTTCGATTCAATGAGCAGTTCTTC.

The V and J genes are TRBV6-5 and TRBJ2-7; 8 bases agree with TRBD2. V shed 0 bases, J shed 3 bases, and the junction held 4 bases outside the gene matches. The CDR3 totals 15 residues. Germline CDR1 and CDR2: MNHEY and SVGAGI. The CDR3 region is CASSYSAGGHYEQYF. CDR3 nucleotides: TGTGCCAGCAGTTACTCCGCGGGAGGCCACTACGAGCAGTACTTC.

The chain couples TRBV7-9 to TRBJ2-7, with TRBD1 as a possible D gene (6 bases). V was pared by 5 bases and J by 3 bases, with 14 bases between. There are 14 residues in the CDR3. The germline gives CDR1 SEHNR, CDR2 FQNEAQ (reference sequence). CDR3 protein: CASSPPRGNYEQYF. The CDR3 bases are TGTGCCAGCAGCCCCCCCAGGGGAAACTACGAGCAGTACTTC.